This T cell receptor beta chain was found in a study of blood T cells in healthy people across ages. The germline V and J ends were trimmed by 4 bases and 0 bases, with 13 bases remaining between them. The CDR3 contains 16 residues. Germline V gene data show CDR1 as LGHNA and CDR2 as YNFKEQ. Alongside a J-beta primer mix, a sample-barcoded 5' primer served in a second PCR lasting roughly 7 to 11 cycles. TCRdb called the 5' RACE reads again in MiXCR, with one record for every CDR3 protein. The repertoire holds some 890,000 distinct CDR3 sequences, with roughly 28% as singletons. A further study also used this sample, focusing on T cells of mothers and their children. From that paper: cDNA synthesis used all extracted RNA, 1.5 ug per 15 ul. Mothers yielded over 8 million CDR3 reads, children about 2.8 million each. Whether related or unrelated, pairs show similar shaping of TCR recombination output by thymic selection.

The source of this sequence is a woman aged 40 to 50 in good health. The chain links TRBV4-2 to TRBJ2-1, with D tentatively TRBD2 (6 bases). The sample taken for sequencing was blood. The CDR3 DNA sequence: TGTGCCAGCAGCCCGCCCGGGACTGGCTCCTACAATGAGCAGTTCTTC. Translation gives CASSPPGTGSYNEQFF.